These T cell receptor beta chains were read from a single sample in a study of T cells in tuberculosis. Clones were read by immunoSEQ multiplex PCR, and TCRdb kept only the in-frame ones, dropping some. The sample carries some 29,000 clones, around 87% recorded once. The sample was PBMCs. These receptors originate from a donor between 10 and 35 years old with latent tuberculosis or without tuberculosis infection. Each CDR3 is given with its conserved first and last residue. A D gene is named only where the DNA matches it firmly. Not all rows give a size; the values are once, few, many and, for expanded clones, a class.

abundance: NA; d_gene: TRBD1; v_gene: TRBV5-4; j_gene: TRBJ2-7; CDR3nt: TGTGCCAGCAGCTTGGGGACAGGGATCGTCTACGAGCAGTACTTC; CDR3aa: CASSLGTGIVYEQYF
abundance: NA; d_gene: NA; v_gene: TRBV9; j_gene: TRBJ1-2; CDR3nt: TGTGCCAGCAGCGTAGACAGCAACTATGGCTACACCTTC; CDR3aa: CASSVDSNYGYTF
abundance: NA; d_gene: NA; v_gene: TRBV4-1; j_gene: TRBJ2-7; CDR3nt: TGCGCCAGCAGCCAAGGGGGCTCGGCGTGGGACGAGCAGTACTTC; CDR3aa: CASSQGGSAWDEQYF
abundance: NA; d_gene: NA; v_gene: TRBV6-6; j_gene: TRBJ2-2; CDR3nt: TGTGCCACCTGGACAGCTTACACCGGGGAGCTGTTTTTT; CDR3aa: CATWTAYTGELFF
abundance: NA; d_gene: NA; v_gene: TRBV6-5; j_gene: TRBJ2-5; CDR3nt: TGTGCCACCCGCCCAGCGGGTACTCAAGAGACCCAGTACTTC; CDR3aa: CATRPAGTQETQYF
abundance: NA; d_gene: NA; v_gene: TRBV7-2; j_gene: TRBJ2-7; CDR3nt: TGTGCCAGCAGCATATCCCCCGAGGGCGAGCAGTACTTC; CDR3aa: CASSISPEGEQYF
abundance: NA; d_gene: TRBD1; v_gene: TRBV6-1; j_gene: TRBJ1-2; CDR3nt: TGTGCCAGCGGACAGGGACCGGCTGGCTACACCTTC; CDR3aa: CASGQGPAGYTF
abundance: NA; d_gene: NA; v_gene: TRBV6-5; j_gene: TRBJ1-2; CDR3nt: TGTGCCAGCAGTTACTCCCAGGGAAGACCTTTCAGGGGCTACACCTTC; CDR3aa: CASSYSQGRPFRGYTF
abundance: NA; d_gene: NA; v_gene: TRBV27; j_gene: TRBJ2-7; CDR3nt: TGTGCCAGCAGTTTGACAAAGAGGGGGGAGCAGTACTTC; CDR3aa: CASSLTKRGEQYF
abundance: once; d_gene: NA; v_gene: TRBV6-1; j_gene: TRBJ1-1; CDR3nt: TGTGCCAGCGCCGGGGGTGAAGCTTTCTTT; CDR3aa: CASAGGEAFF
abundance: NA; d_gene: TRBD2; v_gene: TRBV28; j_gene: TRBJ2-2; CDR3nt: TGTGCCAGCAGGCTTCCTAGCGGATGGAACACCGGGGAGCTGTTTTTT; CDR3aa: CASRLPSGWNTGELFF
abundance: NA; d_gene: NA; v_gene: TRBV2; j_gene: TRBJ1-1; CDR3nt: TGTGCCAGCAGTGACGGGGAGGTTATAACAGAGGGGAACACTGAAGCTTTCTTT; CDR3aa: CASSDGEVITEGNTEAFF
abundance: NA; d_gene: TRBD2; v_gene: TRBV6-1; j_gene: TRBJ2-5; CDR3nt: TGTGCCAGCAGTGAAGCGCTTCTGGGAGGGTGGTTGGAGACCCAGTACTTC; CDR3aa: CASSEALLGGWLETQYF
abundance: NA; d_gene: TRBD1; v_gene: TRBV5-1; j_gene: TRBJ1-2; CDR3nt: TGCGCCAGCAGCTCGGACAGGCCTGGCTACACCTTC; CDR3aa: CASSSDRPGYTF
abundance: NA; d_gene: NA; v_gene: TRBV27; j_gene: TRBJ1-1; CDR3nt: TGTGCCAGCAGATTACAGGTGAACACTGAAGCTTTCTTT; CDR3aa: CASRLQVNTEAFF
abundance: NA; d_gene: NA; v_gene: TRBV27; j_gene: TRBJ2-3; CDR3nt: TGTGCCAGCAGTTTAAGCGCGACAGATACGCAGTATTTT; CDR3aa: CASSLSATDTQYF
abundance: NA; d_gene: NA; v_gene: TRBV19; j_gene: TRBJ1-6; CDR3nt: TGTGCCAGTTCTCCAGTGGGGCGGGAAGATTCACCCCTCCACTTT; CDR3aa: CASSPVGREDSPLHF
abundance: once; d_gene: TRBD2; v_gene: TRBV19; j_gene: TRBJ2-7; CDR3nt: TGTGCCAGTAGTATCCTCCCGGGGGGGTACGAGCAGTACTTC; CDR3aa: CASSILPGGYEQYF
abundance: NA; d_gene: TRBD2; v_gene: TRBV19; j_gene: TRBJ2-1; CDR3nt: TGTGCCAGTACCGTTAGCGGGGGCCGGACCTACAATGAGCAGTTCTTC; CDR3aa: CASTVSGGRTYNEQFF
abundance: NA; d_gene: TRBD2; v_gene: TRBV6-4; j_gene: TRBJ2-1; CDR3nt: TGTGCCAGCAGTGAAGCGGGGGGGGCCCAAGGTCATGAGCAGTTCTTC; CDR3aa: CASSEAGGAQGHEQFF
abundance: NA; d_gene: NA; v_gene: TRBV27; j_gene: TRBJ1-3; CDR3nt: TGTGCCAGCAGTTTAAGCCCTGGAAACACCATATATTTT; CDR3aa: CASSLSPGNTIYF
abundance: NA; d_gene: NA; v_gene: TRBV7-9; j_gene: TRBJ1-4; CDR3nt: TGTGCCAGCAGCTTAGCGATGCAGGCCGCTAATGAAAAACTGTTTTTT; CDR3aa: CASSLAMQAANEKLFF
abundance: NA; d_gene: TRBD1; v_gene: TRBV28; j_gene: TRBJ1-1; CDR3nt: TGTGCCAGCAGTCCGGACGGGACAGGAAACACTGAAGCTTTCTTT; CDR3aa: CASSPDGTGNTEAFF
abundance: NA; d_gene: TRBD1; v_gene: TRBV9; j_gene: TRBJ1-2; CDR3nt: TGTGCCAGCAGCGTAGACGGGACAGATTATGGCTACACCTTC; CDR3aa: CASSVDGTDYGYTF
abundance: NA; d_gene: TRBD1; v_gene: TRBV9; j_gene: TRBJ2-2; CDR3nt: TGTGCCAGCAGCAAGGACAGGGGAAGAACCGGGGAGCTGTTTTTT; CDR3aa: CASSKDRGRTGELFF
abundance: NA; d_gene: NA; v_gene: TRBV6-5; j_gene: TRBJ2-7; CDR3nt: TGTGCCAGCAGTTACCGAGGTCCCTACGAGCAGTACTTC; CDR3aa: CASSYRGPYEQYF
abundance: once; d_gene: NA; v_gene: TRBV28; j_gene: TRBJ1-1; CDR3nt: TGTGCCAGCAGCTATAACGTAGAGTACACTGAAGCTTTCTTT; CDR3aa: CASSYNVEYTEAFF
abundance: once; d_gene: TRBD2; v_gene: TRBV29-1; j_gene: TRBJ2-7; CDR3nt: TGCAGCGCTGCGGGGGGCGGGGGCGTCGAGCAGTACTTC; CDR3aa: CSAAGGGGVEQYF
abundance: NA; d_gene: TRBD2; v_gene: TRBV18; j_gene: TRBJ2-1; CDR3nt: TGTGCCAGCTCCCCCACTAGCGGGGGCGTTACCTACAATGAGCAGTTCTTC; CDR3aa: CASSPTSGGVTYNEQFF
abundance: NA; d_gene: NA; v_gene: TRBV2; j_gene: TRBJ2-5; CDR3nt: TGTGCCAGCGAGGGTTGGGAGACCCAGTACTTC; CDR3aa: CASEGWETQYF
abundance: NA; d_gene: NA; v_gene: TRBV29-1; j_gene: TRBJ2-3; CDR3nt: TGCAGCGTTGTAAACCGCCTAAGCACAGATACGCAGTATTTT; CDR3aa: CSVVNRLSTDTQYF
abundance: NA; d_gene: NA; v_gene: TRBV28; j_gene: TRBJ1-6; CDR3nt: TGTGCCAGCAGTTTCCTGGAGGGATTTAAAAATTCACCCCTCCACTTT; CDR3aa: CASSFLEGFKNSPLHF
abundance: NA; d_gene: TRBD1; v_gene: TRBV29-1; j_gene: TRBJ1-2; CDR3nt: TGCAGCGTTGTGGGACAGGACTATGGCTACACCTTC; CDR3aa: CSVVGQDYGYTF
abundance: NA; d_gene: NA; v_gene: TRBV7-9; j_gene: TRBJ2-7; CDR3nt: TGTGCCAGCAGCCATCGGGACAACTTACCCTCCTACGAGCAGTACTTC; CDR3aa: CASSHRDNLPSYEQYF
abundance: NA; d_gene: NA; v_gene: TRBV27; j_gene: TRBJ2-2; CDR3nt: TGTGCCAGCAGTTTGGGGCCCGGGGAGCTGTTTTTT; CDR3aa: CASSLGPGELFF
abundance: NA; d_gene: NA; v_gene: TRBV5-5; j_gene: TRBJ1-1; CDR3nt: TGTGCCAGCAGCTTCTTGCGCGGCGATGGGGAAGCTTTCTTT; CDR3aa: CASSFLRGDGEAFF
abundance: NA; d_gene: TRBD1; v_gene: TRBV4-3; j_gene: TRBJ1-2; CDR3nt: TGCGCCAGCAGCCCCGCAGGGACAGGGGACGGCTACACCTTC; CDR3aa: CASSPAGTGDGYTF
abundance: NA; d_gene: TRBD1; v_gene: TRBV6-4; j_gene: TRBJ1-6; CDR3nt: TGTGCCAGCAGTGCCGGGACAGGGAATGGCTCACCCCTCCACTTT; CDR3aa: CASSAGTGNGSPLHF
abundance: NA; d_gene: NA; v_gene: TRBV5-1; j_gene: TRBJ2-6; CDR3nt: TGCGCCAGCAGCTTGGTGGAGGGGGCGCCTGGGGCCAACGTCCTGACTTTC; CDR3aa: CASSLVEGAPGANVLTF
abundance: NA; d_gene: TRBD1; v_gene: TRBV4-1; j_gene: TRBJ2-7; CDR3nt: TGCGCCAGCAGCCCCTCTGATAGACCAGGGGGCTACGAGCAGTACTTC; CDR3aa: CASSPSDRPGGYEQYF
abundance: NA; d_gene: NA; v_gene: TRBV7-6; j_gene: TRBJ2-5; CDR3nt: TGTGCCAGCAGCGGCAGGGAGACCCAGTACTTC; CDR3aa: CASSGRETQYF
abundance: NA; d_gene: NA; v_gene: TRBV5-1; j_gene: TRBJ2-1; CDR3nt: TGCGCCAGCTCCAACCGGCCCGGGATCTCCTACAATGAGCAGTTCTTC; CDR3aa: CASSNRPGISYNEQFF
abundance: NA; d_gene: TRBD2; v_gene: TRBV6-4; j_gene: TRBJ2-5; CDR3nt: TGTGCCAGCAGCGAACTAGCGGGGGGCATGGAGACCCAGTACTTC; CDR3aa: CASSELAGGMETQYF
abundance: NA; d_gene: NA; v_gene: TRBV19; j_gene: TRBJ1-2; CDR3nt: TGTGCCAGTAGTCCCCGGACAGAGGGGCATGGCTACACCTTC; CDR3aa: CASSPRTEGHGYTF
abundance: NA; d_gene: NA; v_gene: TRBV18; j_gene: TRBJ2-1; CDR3nt: TGTGCCAGCTCACCACCGGCGACAGCAGGCCTTTACAATGAGCAGTTCTTC; CDR3aa: CASSPPATAGLYNEQFF